This T cell receptor beta chain is drawn from a study of T-cell memory formation after mild COVID-19. Study conclusions and caveats: Confirmation was lacking for SARS-CoV-2 specificity of second-wave clones that peaked on day 37.

The V gene's germline CDR1 is MDHEN and CDR2 SYDVKM. There are 12 residues in the CDR3. The V end lost 6 bases, the J end lost 9 bases, and 14 bases lay between the germline ends. TCRdb processed the 5' RACE reads anew with MiXCR; each CDR3 protein has one entry. The sample yields a few hundred thousand distinct CDR3 sequences, over 11% seen once. Details on this clonotype: Its specificity is not known.

The receptor was isolated from a young man who had mild COVID-19 (a few samples of this study predate the infection). Cell type and time point are not known. The J gene is TRBJ1-1, the V gene TRBV28; D is uncertain. Sequencing was done on a sample of PBMCs or a T cell subset sorted from them (not recorded which). CDR3 nucleotide sequence: TGTGCCAGCAGGCCCTCGGGAATGAAAGCTTTCTTT. The encoded protein is CASRPSGMKAFF.